The 18 T cell receptor beta chains reported below all come from one sample, sequenced in a study of neurological immune-mediated disorders. One entry per CDR3 protein, called by TCRdb with MiXCR from the 5' RACE reads. The table has about 50,000 distinct CDR3 sequences, 4.2% seen once. Material for sequencing was PBMCs. The receptors originated from a middle-aged man with multiple sclerosis.

The gene calls are TRBV28 and TRBJ1-2; D remains ambiguous. V was pared by 5 bases and J by 4 bases, with 8 bases between. The germline V gene has CDR1 MDHEN and CDR2 SYDVKM. This CDR3 is built from 12 residues. The CDR3 loop is CASSTKIYGYTF. The CDR3 DNA sequence: TGTGCCAGCAGTACAAAGATCTATGGCTACACCTTC.

This clonotype was seen many times. V gene TRBV6-5 combines with J gene TRBJ2-3, with 10 bases matching TRBD2. Germline CDR1 reads MNHEY; CDR2 reads SVGAGI. V shed 8 bases, J shed 5 bases, and the junction held 7 bases outside the gene matches. This CDR3 has 14 residues. The CDR3: CASQLAGWQDTQYF. The DNA of the CDR3 is TGTGCCAGCCAACTAGCGGGGTGGCAAGATACGCAGTATTTT.

This clonotype was observed at least ten times. CDR3 loop: CASSQGDSRQETQYF. CDR3 coding DNA: TGTGCCAGCAGCCAAGGCGATAGTCGTCAAGAGACCCAGTACTTC. The gene calls are TRBV4-2 and TRBJ2-5; D gene uncertain. CDR3 length equals 15 residues. CDR1 is LGHNA, CDR2 YNFKEQ, per germline. Trimming shortened V by 1 base and J by 2 bases, and 11 bases separated the two germline ends.

This clonotype has ten or more counts. This chain connects TRBV5-1 to TRBJ1-1; 9 nucleotides agree with TRBD1. V trimming: 4 bases; J trimming: 1 base; junction bases outside the gene matches: 5. This CDR3 comprises 15 residues. CDR1 SGHRS and CDR2 YFSETQ come from the germline V gene. This chain's CDR3 is CASSGQTGGNTEAFF. In DNA form, the CDR3 reads TGCGCCAGCAGCGGGCAGACAGGGGGGAACACTGAAGCTTTCTTT.

About this clonotype itself: The junction does not match germline at one end; this may be a read error. The V call is TRBV20-1, the J call TRBJ1-5; D is unclear. Germline V CDR1 and CDR2: DFQATT, SNEGSKA (reference sequence). CDR3 length equals 17 residues. As DNA, the CDR3 is TGCAGTGCTAGCTCGGGGTCCGGTTTGGGGAGCAATCAGCCCCAGAATTTT. This gives the protein CSASSGSGLGSNQPQNF.

This clonotype was recorded a few times. The chain joins TRBV20-1 to TRBJ2-3, with D unclear. V was trimmed by 2 bases and J by 4 bases, leaving 7 bases between them. Germline V gene data show CDR1 as DFQATT and CDR2 as SNEGSKA (reference sequence). The CDR3 sequence is 12 residues long. Here the CDR3 DNA reads TGCAGTGCTAGACAGATCTCAGATACGCAGTATTTT. It encodes CSARQISDTQYF.

The V and J genes are TRBV10-3 and TRBJ2-5; 11 nucleotides align to TRBD1. This CDR3 contains 15 residues. V dropped 6 bases and J dropped 4; count of bases not matched to a gene: 7. Per the germline V gene, CDR1 is ENHRY and CDR2 is SYGVKD. The CDR3 loop reads CAISAGQGAPETQYF. The CDR3 DNA is TGTGCCATCAGCGCTGGACAGGGGGCCCCAGAGACCCAGTACTTC.

This clonotype was recorded many times. The gene calls are TRBV28 and TRBJ2-1; D is tentatively TRBD1 or TRBD2 (5 bases each). Deletions cut 2 bases from V and 10 bases from J, with 30 bases between. CDR3 length equals 19 residues. Germline-derived CDR1 and CDR2 are MDHEN and SYDVKM. CDR3 coding DNA: TGTGCCAGCAGTTTACCCTCGCAGGGCCGGGACCGCCCGGGGCGGGAGCAGTTCTTC. It codes for CASSLPSQGRDRPGREQFF.

The chain links TRBV7-2 to TRBJ2-2; a possible D gene is TRBD1 (5 bases). Germline-derived CDR1 and CDR2 are SGHTA and FQGNSA. V was pared by 8 bases and J by 5 bases, with 15 bases between. The CDR3 runs 14 residues. CDR3 nucleotide sequence: TGTGCCAGCTCAAGAACCAGGGCGACCGGGGAGCTGTTTTTT. Its translation is CASSRTRATGELFF.

This clonotype was seen a handful of times. V is TRBV7-3 and J is TRBJ1-3; a possible D gene is TRBD1 (5 bases). The V gene lost 1 base and the J gene lost 4 bases, with 11 bases spanning the gap. Germline loops: CDR1 SGHTA, CDR2 FQGTGA. The CDR3 runs 15 residues. The CDR3 is CASSLSGGYGNTIYF. The DNA for the CDR3 is TGTGCCAGCAGCTTAAGCGGGGGATACGGAAACACCATATATTTT.

This clonotype has at least ten counts. This rearrangement joins TRBV24-1 to TRBJ2-5, with a tentative D call TRBD1 (6 bases). Trimming left V 4 bases short and J 1 base short, with 9 bases between. The length of the CDR3 is 14 residues. The germline gives CDR1 KGHDR, CDR2 SFDVKD. Here the CDR3 reads CATSDSDSQETQYF. For the CDR3, the DNA is TGTGCCACCAGTGACTCGGACAGCCAAGAGACCCAGTACTTC.

This clonotype was found a few times. The junction departs from germline at one end; a sequencing error may be responsible. The rearrangement uses TRBV12-3 or TRBV12-4 and TRBJ1-5; D remains ambiguous. CDR3 length equals 12 residues. The CDR3 nucleotides read TGTGCCAGCAGTTTTTCGTATCAGCCCCAGAATTTT. This encodes CASSFSYQPQNF.

V usage is TRBV5-1 and J usage is TRBJ1-1, with D uncertain. Trimming took off 0 bases at V and 1 base at J, with 7 bases between the two ends. Germline V gene lookup returns CDR1 SGHRS and CDR2 YFSETQ. CDR3 length equals 14 residues. CDR3: CASSLDLGNTEAFF. For the CDR3, the DNA is TGCGCCAGCAGCTTGGATTTAGGGAACACTGAAGCTTTCTTT. The full variable domain, in which reference TRBV5-1 and TRBJ1-1 provide the parts outside the CDR3, is KAGVTQTPRYLIKTRGQQVTLSCSPISGHRSVSWYQQTPGQGLQFLFEYFSETQRNKGNFPGRFSGRQFSNSRSEMNVSTLELGDSALYLCASSLDLGNTEAFFGQGTRLTVV.

This clonotype has more than one count but fewer than ten. This rearrangement joins TRBV4-1 to TRBJ1-1, with a tentative D call TRBD1 (6 bases). V dropped 0 bases and J dropped 0 bases, with 8 bases sitting between them. From germline, CDR1 is MGHRA and CDR2 YSYEKL. This CDR3 contains 15 residues. The CDR3 spells CASSQEDSLNTEAFF. CDR3 coding DNA: TGCGCCAGCAGCCAAGAGGACAGCTTGAACACTGAAGCTTTCTTT.

In this sample, this clonotype turned up a few times. The chain employs TRBV20-1 and TRBJ1-2, with 7 bases aligning to TRBD1. V shed 6 bases, J shed 1 base, and the junction held 11 bases outside the gene matches. CDR1 is DFQATT and CDR2 is SNEGSKA in the germline V gene (reference sequence). The CDR3 covers 15 residues. In nucleotides, the CDR3 is TGCAGTGCAACCGGGGGACAGCAATATAACTATGGCTACACCTTC. This sequence encodes CSATGGQQYNYGYTF.

Worth noting for this clonotype: With a much larger clone just one base away, this may be a read error. The gene calls are TRBV5-6 and TRBJ2-1; perhaps TRBD2 as D (5 bases). This CDR3 has 13 residues. Germline CDR1 is SGHDT and CDR2 is YYEEEE. V was pared by 1 base and J by 8 bases, with 10 bases between. Here the CDR3 reads CASSLIATDEQFF. Written as DNA, the CDR3 is TGTGCCAGCAGCTTGATAGCGACGGATGAGCAGTTCTTC. Filled out from reference TRBV5-6 and TRBJ2-1, the complete variable domain reads DAGVTQSPTHLIKTRGQQVTLRCSPKSGHDTVSWYQQALGQGPQFIFQYYEEEERQRGNFPDRFSGHQFPNYSSELNVNALLLGDSALYLCASSLIATDEQFFGPGTRLTVL.

This clonotype was counted at least ten times. The chain combines TRBV29-1 with TRBJ2-7, with D perhaps being TRBD1 or TRBD2 (5 bases each). Trimming cost V 4 bases and J 6 bases, with 13 bases left between them. This CDR3 region has 12 residues. Germline V gene lookup returns CDR1 SQVTM and CDR2 ANQGSEA. The CDR3 spells CSVGGISSEQYF. The CDR3 DNA is TGCAGCGTTGGGGGGATTTCTAGCGAGCAGTACTTC.

In its sample, this clonotype was seen many times. CDR3 sequence (DNA): TGCAGTGCTACAAACGGGGGCCGGGAGACCCAGTACTTC. Its protein is CSATNGGRETQYF. The chain combines TRBV20-1 with TRBJ2-5; perhaps D is TRBD1 or TRBD2 (6 bases each). V lost 4 bases and J 5 bases, leaving 14 bases between the germline ends. This CDR3 spans 13 amino acids. Germline CDR1 DFQATT, CDR2 SNEGSKA (reference sequence).